This T cell receptor beta chain was captured in a study of blood T cell repertoires in COVID-19. Germline CDR1 reads SGHRS; CDR2 reads YFSETQ. This CDR3 comprises 14 residues. The ends lost 3 bases at V and 4 bases at J; junction bases unmatched: 6. Using immunoSEQ multiplex PCR, the repertoire was profiled, and TCRdb retains in-frame clones only, with some absent. This table holds roughly 370,000 clones, 87% found once. V and J are TRBV5-1 and TRBJ2-5; 7 bases match TRBD1. This clonotype was sampled from a woman aged 50 to 65 who had recovered from COVID-19. The specimen was PBMCs or T cells enriched from blood (not recorded which). In DNA form, the CDR3 reads TGCGCCAGCAGCTCAACCCGGACAGGAGAGACCCAGTACTTC. This codes for CASSSTRTGETQYF.